One T cell receptor (beta chain) is described in this entry. Its antigen remains unidentified. A junction boundary mismatches the germline segment, possibly from a read error. Additional DNA sequences in this sample encode the identical CDR3. This sample was taken from a study of cytomegalovirus exposure and HLA in healthy donors. Nominal health characterized the donors when sampled, though unrecorded immune exposures were likely. It was with 60 Vbeta and 13 Jbeta primers that the PCR ran. Here immunoSEQ multiplex PCR was the method, and the copy in TCRdb shows in-frame clones only, minus some. The sample lists 150,000 to 200,000 clones; under 70% were seen once. Study observations and caveats: It was approximately 160 TCR beta chains that were listed as cytomegalovirus-associated. Later on, an analysis found that several of the most significant clusters appeared to be linked to common viral pathogens, which included parvovirus B19.

This clonotype was sampled from a woman in her thirties or forties in good health and CMV-seropositive. Specimen: PBMCs.

The CDR3: CASSEMGQILYEQYF. CDR3 DNA sequence: TGTGCTAGCAGTGAAATGGGACAGATCCTTTACGAGCAGTACTTC. The chain carries TRBV6-1 and TRBJ2-7; 7 bases are shared with TRBD1. CDR3 length: 15 amino acids. CDR1 and CDR2 (germline): MNHNS, SASEGT.